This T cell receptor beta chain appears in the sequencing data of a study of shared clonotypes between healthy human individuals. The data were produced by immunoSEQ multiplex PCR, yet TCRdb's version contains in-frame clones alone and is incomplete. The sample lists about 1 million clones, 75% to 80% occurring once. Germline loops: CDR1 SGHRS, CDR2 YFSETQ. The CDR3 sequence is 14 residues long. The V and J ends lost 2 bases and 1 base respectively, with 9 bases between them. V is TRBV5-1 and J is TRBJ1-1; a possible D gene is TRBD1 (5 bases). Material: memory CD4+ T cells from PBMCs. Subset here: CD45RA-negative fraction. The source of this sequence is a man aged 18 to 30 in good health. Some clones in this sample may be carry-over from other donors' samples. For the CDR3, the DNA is TGCGCCAGCAGCTTAAGGGGTCGGAACACTGAAGCTTTCTTT. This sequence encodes CASSLRGRNTEAFF.